This TCR beta chain was documented in a study of blood T cells in healthy people across ages (dated by TCRdb to the mid-2010s). About the investigation overall: In model experiments, roughly one uniquely barcoded TCR beta cDNA molecule per two T cells was captured by template switching. Two additional independent replicas of 1 million unique cDNA reads from the same blood draw were analyzed for two donors (one aged 18 to 29 and one aged 80 or older). Using deep sequencing normalized with unique cDNA molecular identifiers, the study measured how TCR beta repertoire diversity changes with age. To avoid experimental bias, donors of different ages were randomly spread across the sequencing lanes. Donors were grouped into four age groups: young (average roughly 15 years), middle-aged (39), aged (about 59) and long-lived (less than 85). Broad study findings and their caveats: Observed TCR beta diversity correlated strongly with the percentage of naive T cells measured by flow cytometry. Estimates of total diversity based on one million sequenced T cells were considered lower bounds and underestimates. Observed TCR beta diversity per million T cells fell roughly linearly with age, and a significant reduction was already apparent by age around 39. Because profiling used bulk unsorted PBMCs, naive and antigen-experienced compartments could not be compared conclusively. Compared with the aged group, more naive CD4+ T cells, fewer expanded clones and increased TCR diversity were shown by the long-lived group, suggesting age selection. The CMV infection status of donors was not known, potentially confounding age-related changes in expanded clonotypes.

The library was prepared using 5' RACE. TCRdb lists the instrument as Illumina HiSeq 2500. A second PCR of roughly 6 to 11 cycles was run with a J-beta primer mix and a sample-barcoded 5' primer. A template-switch 5' adaptor carrying 12 random nucleotides introduced a unique molecular identifier onto each TCR beta cDNA molecule. Each sample yielded at least 2.5 million CDR3-containing paired-end reads. The Mint cDNA synthesis kit, primed by a TRBC-specific oligonucleotide, was used to synthesize first-strand cDNA from all RNA. After uracil-DNA glycosylase treatment, a first 18-cycle PCR used universal primers M1SS and BC2_uni_R on all cDNA. As for how the authors treated the data: Each sample was normalized by randomly selecting 1 million high-quality reads, each carrying a distinct molecular identifier. Reads with shared molecular identifiers were discarded instead of being binned into consensus sequences. MiTCR, with a Q25 quality threshold and the strictest error-elimination algorithm, was used for CDR3 identification, clonotype clustering and error correction. A nonparametric unseen species model with Euler transformation was used to estimate lower-bound total TCR beta diversity. The public sequencing data were trimmed at Q25 with fastp and processed into clonotypes with MiXCR by TCRdb, which kept only in-frame beta chains. Duplicate CDR3 protein sequences are folded into a single record with the most common DNA and genes. The V and J calls here are based on TCRdb, not the publication. For this sample the table gives around 1,700,000 distinct CDR3 sequences, of which 28% were detected only once. More than 6% of the sample is held by the ten biggest clonotypes.

The approximately 41 donors, aged about 6 to 95 years, were systemically healthy Caucasian individuals from Russia. Around 10 milliliters of peripheral blood were collected from each donor into EDTA-treated Vacutainer tubes. Ficoll-Paque density-gradient centrifugation was used to isolate PBMCs, with at least 6.5 million per sample. Total RNA, at least 6 micrograms per sample, was extracted from PBMCs with Trizol reagent. The percentages of naive CD45RAhigh/CD27high T cells were determined by flow cytometry on a PBMC aliquot from every donor. This clonotype was seen more than once but under ten times. Its binding antigen is unknown. One base away there is no much larger clone; base qualities are not given. The CDR3 spans 14 residues, from the cysteine through the phenylalanine. The CDR3 DNA has 42 bases and is translated from base 1. The germline V gene (reference sequence) supplies CDR1 DFQATT and CDR2 SNEGSKA. A distance of 17 bases separates the germline ends of V and J, which lose 6 bases and 2 bases respectively.

The clonotype originates from a woman in her thirties in good health. Sequencing input: blood. The chain employs TRBV20-1 and TRBJ2-7; the D gene is perhaps TRBD2, from 7 matching bases. The CDR3 protein: CSAGGDGRPYEQYF. The DNA is TGCAGTGCAGGGGGGGACGGACGCCCCTACGAGCAGTACTTC.